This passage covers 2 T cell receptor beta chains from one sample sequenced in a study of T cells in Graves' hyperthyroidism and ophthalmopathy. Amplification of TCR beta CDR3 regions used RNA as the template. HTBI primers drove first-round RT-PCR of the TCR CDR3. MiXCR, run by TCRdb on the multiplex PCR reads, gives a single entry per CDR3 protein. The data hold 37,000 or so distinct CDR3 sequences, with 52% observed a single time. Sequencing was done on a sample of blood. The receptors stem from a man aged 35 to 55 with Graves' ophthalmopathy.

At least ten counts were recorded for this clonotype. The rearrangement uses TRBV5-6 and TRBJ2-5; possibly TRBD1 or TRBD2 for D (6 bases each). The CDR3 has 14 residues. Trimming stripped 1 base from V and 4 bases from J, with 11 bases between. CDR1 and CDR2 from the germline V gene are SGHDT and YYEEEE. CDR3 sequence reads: CASSLWGARETQYF. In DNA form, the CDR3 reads TGTGCCAGCAGCTTGTGGGGGGCTCGAGAGACCCAGTACTTC.

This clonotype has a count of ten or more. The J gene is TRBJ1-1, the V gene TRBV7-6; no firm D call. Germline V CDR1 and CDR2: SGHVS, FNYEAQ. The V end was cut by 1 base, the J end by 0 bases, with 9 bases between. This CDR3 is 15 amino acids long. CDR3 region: CASSLDAGVNTEAFF. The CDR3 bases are TGTGCCAGCAGCTTAGACGCGGGAGTGAACACTGAAGCTTTCTTT.